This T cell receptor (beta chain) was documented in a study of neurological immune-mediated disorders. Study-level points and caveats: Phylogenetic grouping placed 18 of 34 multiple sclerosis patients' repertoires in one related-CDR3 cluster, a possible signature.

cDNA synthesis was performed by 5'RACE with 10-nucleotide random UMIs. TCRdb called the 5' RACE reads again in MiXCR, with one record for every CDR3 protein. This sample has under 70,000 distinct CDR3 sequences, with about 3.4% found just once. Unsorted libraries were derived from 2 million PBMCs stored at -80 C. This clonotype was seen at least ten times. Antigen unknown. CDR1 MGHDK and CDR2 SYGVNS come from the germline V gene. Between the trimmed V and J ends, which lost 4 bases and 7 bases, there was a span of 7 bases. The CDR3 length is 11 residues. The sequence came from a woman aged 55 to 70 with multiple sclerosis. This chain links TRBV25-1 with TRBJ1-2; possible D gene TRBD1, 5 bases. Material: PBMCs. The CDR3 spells CASSGGIGYTF. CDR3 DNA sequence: TGTGCCAGCAGTGGGGGGATTGGCTACACCTTC.